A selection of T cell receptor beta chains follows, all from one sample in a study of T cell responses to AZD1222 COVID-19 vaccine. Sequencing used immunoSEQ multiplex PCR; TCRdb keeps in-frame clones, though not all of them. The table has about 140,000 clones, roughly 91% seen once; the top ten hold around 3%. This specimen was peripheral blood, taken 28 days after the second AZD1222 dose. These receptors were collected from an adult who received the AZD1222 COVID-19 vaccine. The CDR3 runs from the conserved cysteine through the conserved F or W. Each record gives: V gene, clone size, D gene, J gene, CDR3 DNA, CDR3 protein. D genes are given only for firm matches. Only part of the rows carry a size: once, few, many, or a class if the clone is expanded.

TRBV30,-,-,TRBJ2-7,TGTGCCTGGAAGTGGACTGACGAATACGAGCAGTACTTC,CAWKWTDEYEQYF
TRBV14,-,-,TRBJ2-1,TGTGCCAGCAGCCATGGGAAAACCGGGACTTCCATATACAATGAGCAGTTCTTC,CASSHGKTGTSIYNEQFF
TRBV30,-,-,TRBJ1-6,TGTGCCTGGAGTAGTACGGCCTATAATTCACCCCTCCACTTT,CAWSSTAYNSPLHF
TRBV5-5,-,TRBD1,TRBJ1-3,TGTGCCAGCAGCTTGACGGGGACAGTCGGAAACACCATATATTTT,CASSLTGTVGNTIYF
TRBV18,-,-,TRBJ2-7,TGTGCCAGCTCACCACCCTCGAGGGACGAGCAGTACTTC,CASSPPSRDEQYF
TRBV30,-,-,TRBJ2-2,TGTGCCTGGAGTCCGGACACCGGGGAGCTGTTTTTT,CAWSPDTGELFF
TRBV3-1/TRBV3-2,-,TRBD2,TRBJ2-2,TGTGCCAGCAGCCCTCTCACCTTAGCGGGAGAAAGGGAGCTGTTTTTT,CASSPLTLAGERELFF
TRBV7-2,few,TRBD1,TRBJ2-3,TGTGCCAGCAGCCAACAGGGGGCTGTTGGTACAGATACGCAGTATTTT,CASSQQGAVGTDTQYF
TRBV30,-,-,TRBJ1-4,TGTGCCTGGAGTTACTCCTATGGGGATGAAAAACTGTTTTTT,CAWSYSYGDEKLFF
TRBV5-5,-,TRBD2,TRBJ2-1,TGTGCCAGCAGCCAGACTAGCGGGAGGAATGAGCAGTTCTTC,CASSQTSGRNEQFF
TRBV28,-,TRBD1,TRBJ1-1,TGTGCCAGCAGGTTAGAGGTTCCAGGGGGCGTGAAGGTGCTGAACACTGAAGCTTTCTTT,CASRLEVPGGVKVLNTEAFF
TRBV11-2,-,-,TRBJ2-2,TGTGCCAGCAGCTTAAAAAGCCTTCATGGGTGGGAGCTGTTTTTT,CASSLKSLHGWELFF
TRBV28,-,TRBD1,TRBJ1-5,TGTGCCAGCAGTCCGGGGGACAGAGGAAGCAATCAGCCCCAGCATTTT,CASSPGDRGSNQPQHF
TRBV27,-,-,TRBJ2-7,TGTGCCAGCAGTTTAGGGCTAGTGGACTACGAGCAGTACTTC,CASSLGLVDYEQYF
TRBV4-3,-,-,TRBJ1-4,TGCGCCAGCAGCCAAGGGACGGACTCTGAAAAACTGTTTTTT,CASSQGTDSEKLFF
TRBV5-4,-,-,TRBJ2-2,TGTGCCAGCAGCTTGGCGACAGCCAACACCGGGGAGCTGTTTTTT,CASSLATANTGELFF
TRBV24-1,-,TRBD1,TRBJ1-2,TGTGCCACCAGTGATTTCAGGGGGAATGGCTACACCTTC,CATSDFRGNGYTF
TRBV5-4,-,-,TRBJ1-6,TGTGCCAGCAGCGTGCCGGGGCTCTACAATTCACCCCTCCACTTT,CASSVPGLYNSPLHF
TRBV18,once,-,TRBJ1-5,TGTGCCAGCTCACCGGATCGGGGTGGCAATCAGCCCCAGCATTTT,CASSPDRGGNQPQHF
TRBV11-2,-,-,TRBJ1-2,TGTGCCAGCAGCTTAGATCGCCAGTATGGCTACACCTTC,CASSLDRQYGYTF
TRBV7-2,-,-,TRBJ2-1,TGTGCCAGCAGCAAACTAGGCTCTTACAATGAGCAGTTCTTC,CASSKLGSYNEQFF
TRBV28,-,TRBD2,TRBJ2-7,TGTGCCAGCAGACTAGCGGGAGAGGAGCAGTACTTC,CASRLAGEEQYF
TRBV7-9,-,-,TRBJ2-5,TGTGCCAGCAACCAGGGGGGGCCCCAGTACTTC,CASNQGGPQYF
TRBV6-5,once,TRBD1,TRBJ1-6,TGTGCCAGCAGTTACTACAGACAGGGCGCTTCACCCCTCCACTTT,CASSYYRQGASPLHF
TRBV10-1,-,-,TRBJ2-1,TGCGCCAGCAGTGAGTCATTCGGGAACCCCAACAATGAGCAGTTCTTC,CASSESFGNPNNEQFF
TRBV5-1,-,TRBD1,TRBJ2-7,TGCGCCAGCAGCCTCCAAGGGACAGCACCAACGTGGACCTACGAGCAGTACTTC,CASSLQGTAPTWTYEQYF
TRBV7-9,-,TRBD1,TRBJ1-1,TGTGCCAGCAGCCCAGGGGCAGGGGGCGCTCCCGGCGAAGCTTTCTTT,CASSPGAGGAPGEAFF
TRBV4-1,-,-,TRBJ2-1,TGCGCCAGCAGCCAAGGAAAGACGCGGCTATATGAGCAGTTCTTC,CASSQGKTRLYEQFF
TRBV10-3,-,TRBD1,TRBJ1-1,TGTGCCATCAGTGACACAGGGGAGAACACTGAAGCTTTCTTT,CAISDTGENTEAFF
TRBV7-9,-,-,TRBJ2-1,TGTGCCAGCAGCGACCGGGGGACGACCTACAATGAGCAGTTCTTC,CASSDRGTTYNEQFF
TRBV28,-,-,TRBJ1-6,TGTGCCAGCAGTGAAGGTGGCGATTCACCCCTCCACTTT,CASSEGGDSPLHF
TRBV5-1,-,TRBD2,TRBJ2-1,TGCGCCAGCAGCTTGTTGGCTAGCGGGATGAATGAGCAGTTCTTC,CASSLLASGMNEQFF
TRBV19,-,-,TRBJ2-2,TGTGCCAGTAGTATTGGGGTAGTTAACACCGGGGAGCTGTTTTTT,CASSIGVVNTGELFF
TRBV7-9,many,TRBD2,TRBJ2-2,TGTGCCAGCAGCTTCCTAGCGGGAGTTTCGAACACCGGGGAGCTGTTTTTT,CASSFLAGVSNTGELFF
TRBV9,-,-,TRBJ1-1,TGTGCCAGCAGCGTAGGAGGGGTGGAGACTGAAGCTTTCTTT,CASSVGGVETEAFF
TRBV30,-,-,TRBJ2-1,TGTGCCTGGAGTCATAGGGATCAGCAGTTCTTC,CAWSHRDQQFF
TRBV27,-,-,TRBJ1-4,TGTGCCAGCAGTTTATCCAGCAGTCCTGCAACTAATGAAAAACTGTTTTTT,CASSLSSSPATNEKLFF
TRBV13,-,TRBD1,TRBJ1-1,TGTGCCAGCAGCCTAAGGACAACAGGGGGGAACACTGAAGCTTTCTTT,CASSLRTTGGNTEAFF
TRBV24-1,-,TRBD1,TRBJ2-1,TGTGCCACCGGCGGGACAGGATCTAATATTGAGGATGAGCAGTTCTTC,CATGGTGSNIEDEQFF
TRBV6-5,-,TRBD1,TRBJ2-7,TGTGCCAGCAGTCCTGGTGGGACAGGGGACCAGTACTTC,CASSPGGTGDQYF
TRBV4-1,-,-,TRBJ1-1,TGCGCCAGCAGCCAAGAAGAGTACAGGAACACTGAAGCTTTCTTT,CASSQEEYRNTEAFF
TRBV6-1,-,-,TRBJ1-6,TGTGCCAGCAGTGAAGGGGAGGGCTCCTATAATTCACCCCTCCACTTT,CASSEGEGSYNSPLHF
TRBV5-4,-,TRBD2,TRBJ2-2,TGTGCCAGCAGCTTAGGGACTAGCCGGAACACCGGGGAGCTGTTTTTT,CASSLGTSRNTGELFF
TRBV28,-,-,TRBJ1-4,TGTGCCAGTAACCGGGACATCGATGAAAAACTGTTTTTT,CASNRDIDEKLFF
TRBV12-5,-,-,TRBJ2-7,TGTGCTAGTGGCCCCCCCCTACGAGGACACTTC,CASGPPLRGHF
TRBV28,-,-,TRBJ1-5,TGTGCCAGCAGGCATAGCAATCAGCCCCAGCATTTT,CASRHSNQPQHF